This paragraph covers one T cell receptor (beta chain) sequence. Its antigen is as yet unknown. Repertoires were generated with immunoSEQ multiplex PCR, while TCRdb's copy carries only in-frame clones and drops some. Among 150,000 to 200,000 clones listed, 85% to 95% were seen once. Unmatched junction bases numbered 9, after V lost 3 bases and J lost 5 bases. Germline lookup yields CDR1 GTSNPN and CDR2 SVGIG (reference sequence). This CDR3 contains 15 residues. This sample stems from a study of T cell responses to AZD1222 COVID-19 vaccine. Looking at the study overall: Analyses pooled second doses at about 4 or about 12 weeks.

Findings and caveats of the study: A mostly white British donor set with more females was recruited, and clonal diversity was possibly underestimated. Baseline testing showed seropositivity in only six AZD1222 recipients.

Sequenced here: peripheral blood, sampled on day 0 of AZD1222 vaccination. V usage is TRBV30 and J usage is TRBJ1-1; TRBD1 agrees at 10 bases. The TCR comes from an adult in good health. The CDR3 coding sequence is TGTGCCTGGAGGACAGGGGGCGAGTCTCGGACTGAAGCTTTCTTT. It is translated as CAWRTGGESRTEAFF.